This entry lists 30 T cell receptor beta chains sequenced from one sample in a study of T cell responses to AZD1222 COVID-19 vaccine. Some clones are missing from TCRdb's copy, which holds only in-frame ones; the method was immunoSEQ multiplex PCR. This sample has about 82,000 clones; 90% to 95% occur once, and the top ten carry about 3%. This material consisted of peripheral blood, taken 28 days after the second AZD1222 dose. These TCRs come from an adult who received the AZD1222 COVID-19 vaccine.

V is TRBV7-2 and J is TRBJ2-7; 7 positions agree with TRBD1. CDR3 size: 14 residues. V gave up 4 bases and J gave up 2 bases; unmatched junction bases: 5. Germline CDR1 reads SGHTA; CDR2 reads FQGNSA. The CDR3 region is CASSYRDSAYEQYF. The DNA of the CDR3 is TGTGCCAGCAGCTACCGGGACAGCGCCTACGAGCAGTACTTC. Full variable domain (missing parts from reference TRBV7-2 and TRBJ2-7): GAGVSQSPSNKVTEKGKDVELRCDPISGHTALYWYRQSLGQGLEFLIYFQGNSAPDKSGLPSDRFSAERTGGSVSTLTIQRTQQEDSAVYLCASSYRDSAYEQYFGPGTRLTVT.

V usage is TRBV6-5 and J usage is TRBJ1-3; D not resolved. The CDR3 has 13 residues. The germline V and J ends were trimmed by 6 bases and 4 bases, with 10 bases remaining between them. Germline CDR1 and CDR2: MNHEY and SVGAGI. This chain's CDR3 is CASRPDNGNTIYF. The CDR3, as DNA: TGTGCCAGCAGGCCTGACAACGGAAACACCATATATTTT.

The J gene is TRBJ2-1, the V gene TRBV13; D perhaps matches TRBD1 (6 bases). Trimming took 4 bases from V and 0 from J, leaving 13 bases between them. This CDR3 has 16 residues. CDR1 is PRHDT, CDR2 FYEKMQ, per germline (reference sequence). The CDR3 region has the DNA TGTGCCAGCAGCTCATTGACAGGAGCCTCCTACAATGAGCAGTTCTTC. Amino acids: CASSSLTGASYNEQFF.

The chain carries TRBV4-1 and TRBJ1-4, with 9 bases aligning to TRBD1. CDR3 length: 16 residues. The trim removed 1 base at V and 7 bases at J, leaving 7 bases unmatched. The V gene's germline CDR1 is MGHRA and CDR2 YSYEKL. Here the CDR3 reads CASSQVPGQGLEKLFF. The DNA for the CDR3 is TGCGCCAGCAGCCAAGTTCCTGGACAGGGGCTTGAAAAACTGTTTTTT.

V usage is TRBV3-1 (or the pseudogene TRBV3-2) and J usage is TRBJ2-5; 12 bases fit TRBD1. CDR1 LGHDT and CDR2 YNNKEL come from the germline V gene (reference sequence). This CDR3 spans 16 amino acids. Trimming took 4 bases from V and 5 from J; bases not matched to a gene: 8. CDR3 amino acids: CASSLPGQGARETQYF. The CDR3 DNA is TGTGCCAGCAGCCTACCGGGACAGGGGGCGAGGGAGACCCAGTACTTC.

The chain joins TRBV29-1 to TRBJ2-3; possibly TRBD2 for D (6 bases). Per the germline V gene, CDR1 is SQVTM and CDR2 is ANQGSEA. V gave up 4 bases and J gave up 0 bases, with 11 bases separating them. The CDR3 runs 14 residues. The CDR3, as DNA: TGCAGCGTTGGACTAGGGACTAGCACAGATACGCAGTATTTT. Translated, it gives CSVGLGTSTDTQYF.

This chain joins TRBV29-1 and TRBJ1-3, with D unclear. The length of the CDR3 is 11 residues. The V end lost 7 bases, the J end lost 4 bases, and 8 bases lay between the germline ends. Germline CDR1 reads SQVTM; CDR2 reads ANQGSEA. CDR3 region: CSGEEGNTIYF. The CDR3 DNA follows: TGCAGCGGTGAGGAGGGAAACACCATATATTTT.

This chain links TRBV19 with TRBJ1-5; D remains ambiguous. Trimming removed 3 bases from V and 0 bases from J, with 9 bases in between. The CDR3 totals 15 residues. Germline V CDR1 and CDR2: LNHDA, SQIVND (reference sequence). This CDR3 is CASSISGNSNQPQHF. CDR3 DNA sequence: TGTGCCAGTAGTATTTCCGGGAATAGCAATCAGCCCCAGCATTTT.

This chain uses TRBV7-3 with TRBJ2-1; 9 bases fit TRBD1. Trimming took 5 bases from V and 10 from J; bases not matched to a gene: 6. Germline V gene lookup returns CDR1 SGHTA and CDR2 FQGTGA. This CDR3 contains 13 residues. In DNA form, the CDR3 reads TGTGCCAGCAGCCTCCTGACAGGGGGGGAGCAGTTCTTC. Amino acids: CASSLLTGGEQFF.

The chain joins TRBV7-9 to TRBJ2-2; D remains unclear. The CDR3 runs 14 residues. Between the trimmed V and J ends, which lost 1 base and 2 bases, there was a span of 5 bases. Germline-derived CDR1 and CDR2 are SEHNR and FQNEAQ (reference sequence). CDR3 DNA sequence: TGTGCCAGCAGCTTAGTGACAAACACCGGGGAGCTGTTTTTT. It translates to CASSLVTNTGELFF.

This chain joins TRBV2 and TRBJ1-2, with TRBD1 identical over 7 bases. Per germline, CDR1 SNHLY and CDR2 FYNNEI. With V trimmed by 7 bases and J by 2 bases, 4 bases remained unmatched. This CDR3 has 13 amino acids. The CDR3 region is CASIPGGNYGYTF. CDR3 DNA sequence: TGTGCCAGCATCCCAGGGGGGAACTATGGCTACACCTTC. Full variable domain (missing parts from reference TRBV2 and TRBJ1-2): EPEVTQTPSHQVTQMGQEVILRCVPISNHLYFYWYRQILGQKVEFLVSFYNNEISEKSEIFDDQFSVERPDGSNFTLKIRSTKLEDSAMYFCASIPGGNYGYTFGSGTRLTVV.

The chain combines TRBV9 with TRBJ1-4, with a possible D match to TRBD1 (5 bases). Trimming left V 0 bases short and J 8 bases short, with 11 bases between. Germline CDR1 reads SGDLS; CDR2 reads YYNGEE. The CDR3 has 14 amino acids. This chain's CDR3 is CASSVGQGSEKLFF. DNA for the CDR3: TGTGCCAGCAGCGTAGGTCAGGGAAGCGAAAAACTGTTTTTT.

The J gene is TRBJ1-5, the V gene TRBV2, with a weak D call TRBD1 (6 bases). CDR3 length: 14 residues. CDR1 and CDR2 from the germline V gene are SNHLY and FYNNEI. Trimming took 7 bases from V and 0 from J, leaving 10 bases between them. The CDR3 nucleotides are TGTGCCAGCAAAGGACAGTATAGCAATCAGCCCCAGCATTTT. Translated: CASKGQYSNQPQHF.

The chain uses TRBV5-4 and TRBJ2-3; tentatively, D is TRBD1 or TRBD2 (5 bases each). V lost 2 bases and J 5 bases, leaving 21 bases between the germline ends. Germline CDR1 and CDR2: SGHNT and YYREEE (reference sequence). CDR3 size: 17 residues. CDR3 in amino acids: CASSFSIGTRAGDTQYF. The CDR3 DNA is TGTGCCAGCAGCTTTTCTATAGGCACCAGGGCGGGAGATACGCAGTATTTT.

V usage is TRBV28 and J usage is TRBJ1-3; TRBD1 might be the D (6 bases). Germline CDR1 reads MDHEN; CDR2 reads SYDVKM. The V gene lost 6 bases and the J gene lost 2 bases, with 11 bases spanning the gap. This CDR3 has 14 residues. CDR3 sequence (DNA): TGTGCCAGCAGACCCCCAGGGGCTGGAAACACCATATATTTT. Translated, it gives CASRPPGAGNTIYF. The full variable domain, with the rest looked up from reference TRBV28 and TRBJ1-3, is DVKVTQSSRYLVKRTGEKVFLECVQDMDHENMFWYRQDPGLGLRLIYFSYDVKMKEKGDIPEGYSVSREKKERFSLILESASTNQTSMYLCASRPPGAGNTIYFGEGSWLTVV.

This chain joins TRBV4-1 and TRBJ1-1; D gene ambiguous. The CDR3 length is 13 residues. Germline CDR1 MGHRA, CDR2 YSYEKL. Trimming cost V 8 bases and J 1 base, with 11 bases left between them. DNA of the CDR3: TGCGCCAGCGGGCAGGAGCCGAACACTGAAGCTTTCTTT. It specifies CASGQEPNTEAFF.

The chain employs TRBV11-2 and TRBJ1-1; 7 bases match TRBD1. Germline V lookup: CDR1 SGHAT, CDR2 FQNNGV. The CDR3 has 14 residues. Germline trimming cut 5 bases from V and 3 bases from J; bases unmatched to any gene: 6. The CDR3 protein is CASSPPGQYTEAFF. The CDR3 DNA follows: TGTGCCAGCAGCCCTCCGGGACAGTACACTGAAGCTTTCTTT.

The chain recombines TRBV5-4 with TRBJ2-7; possibly TRBD1 for D (5 bases). The CDR3 has 15 residues. Germline-derived CDR1 and CDR2 are SGHNT and YYREEE (reference sequence). With 0 bases removed from V and 0 bases from J, the gap between germline ends came to 10 bases. The DNA of the CDR3 is TGTGCCAGCAGCTTGGGGCAGGGTCCCTCCTACGAGCAGTACTTC. Encoded protein: CASSLGQGPSYEQYF.

The DNA of the CDR3 is TGTGCCAGTAGTATCGACAGCGAAGCTTTCTTT. As protein: CASSIDSEAFF. V gene TRBV19 combines with J gene TRBJ1-1; tentatively, D is TRBD1 (5 bases). Germline loops: CDR1 LNHDA, CDR2 SQIVND (reference sequence). Trimming stripped 3 bases from V and 8 bases from J, with 7 bases between. The CDR3 runs to 11 residues.

This chain uses TRBV6-6 with TRBJ2-1; 9 nucleotides match TRBD1. The germline V gene encodes CDR1 MNHNY and CDR2 SVGAGI (reference sequence). V shed 5 bases and J 8 bases; nucleotides not matched to a gene: 16. The CDR3 consists of 17 residues. This CDR3 reads CASSLFSTGTGRHEQFF. The CDR3 DNA follows: TGTGCCAGCAGTCTTTTCTCAACCGGGACAGGGAGGCATGAGCAGTTCTTC.

The chain links TRBV29-1 to TRBJ2-7, with TRBD1 identical over 10 bases. The CDR3 is 15 residues long. J gave up 2 bases and V 4 bases, and 8 bases lay outside the gene matches. Germline loops: CDR1 SQVTM, CDR2 ANQGSEA. The chain's CDR3 is CSVAFGGQGAYEQYF. CDR3 coding DNA: TGCAGCGTTGCCTTCGGCGGACAGGGGGCCTACGAGCAGTACTTC.

V usage is TRBV19 and J usage is TRBJ1-2; the match to TRBD1 covers 7 bases. Germline-derived CDR1 and CDR2 are LNHDA and SQIVND (reference sequence). V gave up 2 bases and J gave up 3 bases; unmatched junction bases: 3. The CDR3 runs 14 residues. The chain's CDR3 is CASSILGTDYGYTF. The DNA for the CDR3 is TGTGCCAGTAGTATACTTGGGACAGACTATGGCTACACCTTC.

V is TRBV5-4 and J is TRBJ2-1; perhaps D is TRBD1 or TRBD2 (5 bases each). This CDR3 has 16 residues. In germline, CDR1 is SGHNT, CDR2 YYREEE (reference sequence). The germline V and J ends were trimmed by 4 bases and 12 bases, with 26 bases remaining between them. In DNA, the CDR3 is TGTGCCAGCAGCCCAAACCGGGGCCACGCGGCCAACGTGCAGTTCTTC. This translates into CASSPNRGHAANVQFF.

V usage is TRBV7-7 and J usage is TRBJ1-2, with a possible D match to TRBD1 (5 bases). The CDR3 extends over 17 amino acids. The V gene lost 1 base and the J gene lost 3 bases, with 18 bases spanning the gap. From germline, CDR1 is SSHAT and CDR2 FNYEAQ (reference sequence). The CDR3 DNA reads TGTGCCAGCAGCTTAGGGGTGCGGTGGGGCCCCTACTATGGCTACACCTTC. Translation gives CASSLGVRWGPYYGYTF.

This chain connects TRBV6-5 to TRBJ2-5, with 11 bases that match TRBD2. The CDR3 has 15 amino acids. V shed 4 bases and J 1 base; nucleotides not matched to a gene: 2. Germline CDR1 MNHEY, CDR2 SVGAGI. CDR3 nucleotide sequence: TGTGCCAGCAGTTTAGCGGGGGGGATCCAAGAGACCCAGTACTTC. Its protein is CASSLAGGIQETQYF.

This chain uses TRBV5-1 with TRBJ1-6; D is undetermined. Trimming left V 4 bases short and J 0 bases short, with 17 bases between. This CDR3 region has 18 residues. The V gene's germline CDR1 is SGHRS and CDR2 YFSETQ. CDR3 loop: CASSLDGPPSSYNSPLHF. The DNA for the CDR3 is TGCGCCAGCAGCCTGGACGGGCCCCCGAGCTCCTATAATTCACCCCTCCACTTT.

This clone was recorded once. CDR3 sequence (DNA): TGTGCCTGGAGTGTTGGCGACCTCTACGAGCAGTACTTC. Protein product: CAWSVGDLYEQYF. V and J are TRBV30 and TRBJ2-7; D uncertain. CDR1 is GTSNPN and CDR2 is SVGIG in the germline V gene (reference sequence). Between the trimmed V and J ends, which lost 0 bases and 3 bases, there was a span of 9 bases. This CDR3 has 13 residues. Supplemented by reference TRBV30 and TRBJ2-7, the full variable domain reads SQTIHQWPATLVQPVGSPLSLECTVEGTSNPNLYWYRQAAGRGLQLLFYSVGIGQISSEVPQNLSASRPQDRQFILSSKKLLLSDSGFYLCAWSVGDLYEQYFGPGTRLTVT.

The chain is built from TRBV12-3 or TRBV12-4 and TRBJ2-7; D gene ambiguous. The CDR3 is made up of 12 amino acids. V was pared by 1 base and J by 3 bases, with 4 bases between. The CDR3 spells CASSLVVYEQYF. The CDR3 DNA is TGTGCCAGCAGTTTAGTGGTCTACGAGCAGTACTTC.

The table lists this clone with a count of one. CDR3 region: CASRFRPRQGFYGYTF. CDR3 coding DNA: TGTGCCAGCAGATTTCGACCTCGCCAGGGTTTTTATGGCTACACCTTC. This chain links TRBV28 with TRBJ1-2, with TRBD1 as a possible D gene (5 bases). Germline V gives CDR1 MDHEN, CDR2 SYDVKM. This CDR3 contains 16 residues. V shed 6 bases and J shed 5 bases, with 22 bases lying between them.

The genes are TRBV11-3 and TRBJ2-5, with D perhaps given as TRBD1 or TRBD2 (6 bases each). Germline-derived CDR1 and CDR2 are SGHNT and YENEEA. V lost 5 bases and J lost 0, with 13 bases in between. CDR3 size: 15 residues. The CDR3 protein is CASSTGRPYQETQYF. CDR3 nucleotide sequence: TGTGCCAGCAGCACAGGGAGGCCGTACCAAGAGACCCAGTACTTC.